The present T cell receptor (beta chain) was sequenced within a study of blood T cell repertoires in COVID-19 (dated by TCRdb to the early 2020s). Study-wide context: Collaborator samples came from the United States, Italy and Spain and covered acute and convalescent phases of COVID-19. The material from the prospective study consisted of cDNA or gDNA derived from T cells, B-cell-depleted T cells, or PBMCs. Deeply sampled blood TCRbeta repertoires from subjects exposed to, actively infected with, or recovered from COVID-19 were included in the dataset. The repertoires were released in a freely available public database intended as a resource for research on the immune response to SARS-CoV-2. The samples were drawn from two sources: the first 160 participants of the ongoing ImmuneRACE study, and 1,200 or so subjects contributed by 6 global collaborators. The sample metadata nearly always contained a de-identified subject ID, COVID-19 status, age in years and sex. Where HLA class I and class II types were available, the types were taken from metadata supplied by the sample provider, not from assay-based typing. Broader findings and caveats from the paper: Clinical and demographic metadata were provided uncurated, with the amount varying by source and participant.

Looking up the germline V gene yields CDR1 SGHDN and CDR2 FVKESK. The CDR3 measures 17 amino acids from cysteine to phenylalanine. Of the read, only the CDR3 DNA is kept; its 51 bases are in frame from base 1. V ends up 4 bases short and J 9 bases short, with an unmatched junction base count of 14. One collaborating source in Seattle enrolled patients during active infection and followed them longitudinally through the course of disease. Collaborating institutions collected whole blood in K2EDTA tubes following their own protocols. For TCRbeta analysis, collaborators shipped samples in one of three forms: frozen whole blood, isolated PBMCs, or DNA extracted from either of those sample types. TCRbeta CDR3 regions were amplified from genomic DNA using the immunoSEQ Assay, a bias-controlled multiplex PCR. The study's processing was this. Nucleated cell counts per sample were estimated from amplification of reference gene primers within the assay. Sequence reads were collapsed and filtered to measure the absolute abundance of every unique TCRbeta CDR3 rearrangement. For each sample, productive Simpson clonality was calculated as the square root of Simpson's diversity index across productive rearrangements. TCRdb re-hosts the immuneACCESS table, in-frame sequences only. Its copies lack some clones; in the studies checked, an unresolved V gene accounts for under half of them, and the cause for the rest is not known. Clone size and V and J calls were adopted from that table, with D and trimming inferred from the DNA. A total of some 75,000 clones appear in this sample, approximately 80% of them only once. Around 13% of the sample is taken by the ten largest.

This clone was detected a few times. Its specific antigen is unknown. No much larger clone is present one base from it, and per-base qualities are unavailable. The sample taken for sequencing was peripheral blood. The chain is encoded by TRBV14 joined to TRBJ2-1; 11 middle bases align to TRBD2. The source is a man aged 45-65 years with COVID-19, enrolled during active disease. The nucleotides read TGTGCCAGCAGCCCCCCCTCCCGGGCTAGCGGGAGGAGTGAGCAGTTCTTC. Its product reads: CASSPPSRASGRSEQFF.